This is a list of T cell receptor beta chains from one sample in a study of cytomegalovirus exposure and HLA in healthy donors. Repertoires were generated with immunoSEQ multiplex PCR, while TCRdb's copy carries only in-frame clones and drops some. The profile shows about 160,000 clones, around 84% of them singletons. The sample comprised PBMCs. The receptor set was obtained from a male donor in good health and CMV-seropositive. CDR3s include the opening cysteine and the closing phenylalanine or tryptophan. D genes are given only for firm matches. The size of a clone is reported for some rows only, either as once, few or many, or as a class for expanded clones.

CDR3 length	clone size	D gene	J gene	V gene	CDR3 DNA	CDR3 protein
17	few	TRBD2	TRBJ2-1	TRBV7-6	TGTGCCAGCAGCCCGTTTGGACTAGCGGGAGGGGGGAATGAGCAGTTCTTC	CASSPFGLAGGGNEQFF
17	once	TRBD2	TRBJ2-1	TRBV11-3	TGTGCCAGCAGCCCTGGACTAGCGGGCTACTCCTACAATGAGCAGTTCTTC	CASSPGLAGYSYNEQFF
15	NA	NA	TRBJ1-5	TRBV5-6	TGTGCCAGCTCCCAACGGGTAAATAGCAATCAGCCCCAGCATTTT	CASSQRVNSNQPQHF
16	NA	NA	TRBJ2-1	TRBV11-2	TGTGCCAGCAGCTTATCCCCCGGGACTAGACAGGGTGAGCAGTTCTTC	CASSLSPGTRQGEQFF
11	once	NA	TRBJ2-5	TRBV5-6	TGTGCCAGCACCAATCATGAGACCCAGTACTTC	CASTNHETQYF
15	NA	TRBD1	TRBJ1-5	TRBV27	TGTGCCAGCAGTTTCTCCGACAGGGCGAATCAGCCCCAGCATTTT	CASSFSDRANQPQHF
16	NA	TRBD1	TRBJ1-1	TRBV5-6	TGTGCCAGCAGCACACAACGCGGGACAGTGAACACTGAAGCTTTCTTT	CASSTQRGTVNTEAFF
13	NA	NA	TRBJ1-1	TRBV19	TGTGCCACTACCGGGATCTTGAACACTGAAGCTTTCTTT	CATTGILNTEAFF
12	NA	NA	TRBJ1-2	TRBV6-1	TGTGCCAGCAGCCTCCGGACTAATGGCTACACCTTC	CASSLRTNGYTF
15	NA	NA	TRBJ1-2	TRBV30	TGTGCCTGGAGTGTACAAACAGCAGAGTACTATGGCTACACCTTC	CAWSVQTAEYYGYTF
18	NA	NA	TRBJ1-2	TRBV5-5	TGTGCCAGCAGCTTAACGCCCCCATCGGAGATGAGTAACTATGGCTACACCTTC	CASSLTPPSEMSNYGYTF
15	NA	NA	TRBJ1-3	TRBV7-2	TGTGCCAGCAGCCCCCAACAGGGATCTGGAAACACCATATATTTT	CASSPQQGSGNTIYF
15	once	NA	TRBJ1-3	TRBV30	TGTGCCTGGAGTGATCCTGGGACTTATGGAAACACCATATATTTT	CAWSDPGTYGNTIYF
14	NA	NA	TRBJ2-7	TRBV27	TGTGCCAGCAGTCCAGCCGGGTCCCCCTACGAGCAGTACTTC	CASSPAGSPYEQYF
14	NA	TRBD1	TRBJ2-5	TRBV5-1	TGCGCCAGCAGCTTGGAACAGGGGAGAGAGACCCAGTACTTC	CASSLEQGRETQYF
15	NA	NA	TRBJ1-2	TRBV18	TGTGCCAGCTCACCACCGGAAGGGGTGGACTATGGCTACACCTTC	CASSPPEGVDYGYTF
17	once	TRBD1	TRBJ1-3	TRBV5-4	TGTGCCAGCAGCCCTGGTCTGGGACAGGCGAAAGGAAACACCATATATTTT	CASSPGLGQAKGNTIYF
16	NA	TRBD1	TRBJ1-5	TRBV28	TGTGCCAGCAGGCTCCTTCGGGACAGGGGGCCTCAGCCCCAGCATTTT	CASRLLRDRGPQPQHF
12	NA	NA	TRBJ1-1	TRBV28	TGTGCCAGCAGCGAGATGGACACTGAAGCTTTCTTT	CASSEMDTEAFF
12	NA	NA	TRBJ2-3	TRBV2	TGTGCCAGCAGTGAGACCGGGATTCCCCAGTATTTT	CASSETGIPQYF
15	NA	NA	TRBJ1-1	TRBV10-1	TGCGCCAGCAGTGATCGTGGGCAAGGGAACACTGAAGCTTTCTTT	CASSDRGQGNTEAFF
15	NA	NA	TRBJ1-2	TRBV6-4	TGTGCCAGCAGTCCCGCACGGGGCGGGGGGTATGGCTACACCTTC	CASSPARGGGYGYTF
13	NA	NA	TRBJ1-2	TRBV2	TGTGCCAGCAGCGCCCAGTTTAACTATGGCTACACCTTC	CASSAQFNYGYTF
16	NA	TRBD2	TRBJ2-5	TRBV7-9	TGTGCCAGCAGCTCGGGACTAGCGGGGGTCTCGGAGACCCAGTACTTC	CASSSGLAGVSETQYF
16	NA	NA	TRBJ2-7	TRBV5-1	TGCGCCAGCAGCAAAGGGGTACCCATCAACTACCACGAGCAGTACTTC	CASSKGVPINYHEQYF
16	NA	NA	TRBJ1-1	TRBV7-6	TGTGCCAGCAGCGGACTCGGGCGGTACAAGAACACTGAAGCTTTCTTT	CASSGLGRYKNTEAFF
16	once	TRBD1	TRBJ2-7	TRBV5-6	TGTGCCAGCAGCAGGGGACAGGGGGGACCCTCCTACGAGCAGTACTTC	CASSRGQGGPSYEQYF
14	NA	TRBD1	TRBJ1-1	TRBV10-1	TGCGCCAGCAGTACGACAGGGGCCCCTGCTGAAGCTTTCTTT	CASSTTGAPAEAFF
14	few	TRBD1	TRBJ1-4	TRBV7-8	TGTGCCAGCAGCTTCCGGGACAGTAATGAAAAACTGTTTTTT	CASSFRDSNEKLFF
14	NA	TRBD2	TRBJ2-1	TRBV7-6	TGTGCCAGCAGTCTAGCGGGAGGCGGGAATGAGCAGTTCTTC	CASSLAGGGNEQFF
15	NA	TRBD1	TRBJ2-7	TRBV10-2	TGCGCCAGCAGTGACCAGACAGGGGCCGCCTACGAGCAGTACTTC	CASSDQTGAAYEQYF
13	few	TRBD1	TRBJ2-1	TRBV2	TGTGCCAGCAGCCAGGGGGTGTACAATGAGCAGTTCTTC	CASSQGVYNEQFF
12	NA	NA	TRBJ2-7	TRBV28	TGTGCCAGCAGTTTAAGCTACTACGAGCAGTACTTC	CASSLSYYEQYF
15	NA	NA	TRBJ1-5	TRBV2	TGTGCCAGCAGTCGTTTGGCAGGAGGAGACCAGCCCCAGCATTTT	CASSRLAGGDQPQHF
15	NA	NA	TRBJ2-3	TRBV5-1	TGCGCCAGCAGCCCGGGACATACTAGCACAGATACGCAGTATTTT	CASSPGHTSTDTQYF
15	NA	TRBD2	TRBJ2-3	TRBV2	TGTGCCAGCAGTGAGTCTAGCGGTAGCACAGATACGCAGTATTTT	CASSESSGSTDTQYF
16	NA	NA	TRBJ2-1	TRBV4-1	TGCGCCAGCAGCCAAGATAGGTCTAGCTTATGGGGTGAGCAGTTCTTC	CASSQDRSSLWGEQFF
15	NA	NA	TRBJ2-2	TRBV15	TGTGCCACCAGCGCGGGCCCCCCTTGGACCGGGGAGCTGTTTTTT	CATSAGPPWTGELFF
14	NA	TRBD1	TRBJ1-4	TRBV27	TGTGCCAACAGCCGCTTGACAGGGAATGAAAAACTGTTTTTT	CANSRLTGNEKLFF
19	NA	NA	TRBJ2-1	TRBV4-3	TGCGCCAGCAGCCAAGATTTATCGGGGGTCACCGGCTCCTACAATGAGCAGTTCTTC	CASSQDLSGVTGSYNEQFF
16	NA	TRBD2	TRBJ2-1	TRBV6-6	TGTGCCAGCAGTTACCCTAGCGGGAGTAAGCCCAATGAGCAGTTCTTC	CASSYPSGSKPNEQFF
13	NA	TRBD2	TRBJ2-7	TRBV28	TGTGCCAGCGGACTAGCGGCCCCCCTCGAGCAGTACTTC	CASGLAAPLEQYF
18	few	NA	TRBJ1-1	TRBV7-9	TGTGCCAGCAGCTCAAAAGGTCGCCGGGACACAATGAACACTGAAGCTTTCTTT	CASSSKGRRDTMNTEAFF
15	NA	NA	TRBJ1-3	TRBV18	TGTGCCAGCTCACCGAGACAAGGTCCTGGAAACACCATATATTTT	CASSPRQGPGNTIYF
10	NA	NA	TRBJ2-7	TRBV20-1	TGCAGTGCTCTAGGTGCGACCTTATACTTC	CSALGATLYF
11	NA	NA	TRBJ2-7	TRBV10-3	TGTGCCATCAGTGACATCTACGAGCAGTACTTC	CAISDIYEQYF
15	NA	NA	TRBJ2-7	TRBV30	TGTGCCTGGAGTGTGGGAGGCGGCACAACCTACGAGCAGTACTTC	CAWSVGGGTTYEQYF
17	few	TRBD2	TRBJ2-3	TRBV4-3	TGCGCCAGCAGCCAAGATTACGGGGGGGGCCTCTTAGATACGCAGTATTTT	CASSQDYGGGLLDTQYF
15	NA	NA	TRBJ2-7	TRBV30	TGTGCCTGGAGGATGGGCCTCGGGAATCTCTACGAGCAGTACTTC	CAWRMGLGNLYEQYF
14	NA	TRBD1	TRBJ1-2	TRBV7-2	TGTGCCAGCAGCCCAGGGACAGTTAACTATGGCTACACCTTC	CASSPGTVNYGYTF
16	NA	TRBD1	TRBJ2-3	TRBV6-6	TGTGCCAGCAGTTACTCCCGGACAGGGATGCGAGATACGCAGTATTTT	CASSYSRTGMRDTQYF
15	NA	TRBD2	TRBJ2-1	TRBV5-1	TGCGCCAGCAGCTTGGCTAGCGGGTACTACAATGAGCAGTTCTTC	CASSLASGYYNEQFF
14	NA	TRBD2	TRBJ2-5	TRBV11-3	TGTGCCAGCAGCTGGGGTAGCGGGAGGGAGACCCAGTACTTC	CASSWGSGRETQYF
14	few	TRBD1	TRBJ1-5	TRBV30	TGTGCCTGGAGGGGACAGGGGGCGAATCAGCCCCAGCATTTT	CAWRGQGANQPQHF
15	NA	NA	TRBJ2-5	TRBV5-1	TGCGCCAGCAGCTTGACAGCTCCATTCCAAGAGACCCAGTACTTC	CASSLTAPFQETQYF
14	NA	NA	TRBJ1-1	TRBV6-5	TGTGCCAGCAGTCCCAGTCCAGGGGCGGCTGAAGCTTTCTTT	CASSPSPGAAEAFF
15	NA	TRBD2	TRBJ2-7	TRBV4-3	TGCGCCAGCAGTCGTGGCGGGGGGCTTTCCTACGAGCAGTACTTC	CASSRGGGLSYEQYF
14	NA	TRBD2	TRBJ2-5	TRBV9	TGTGCCAGCAGCGTGGGGGGGGGACGTGGAGAGCAGTACTTC	CASSVGGGRGEQYF
14	NA	TRBD1	TRBJ1-4	TRBV6-5	TGTGCCAGCAGACAGGGGCCAACTAATGAAAAACTGTTTTTT	CASRQGPTNEKLFF